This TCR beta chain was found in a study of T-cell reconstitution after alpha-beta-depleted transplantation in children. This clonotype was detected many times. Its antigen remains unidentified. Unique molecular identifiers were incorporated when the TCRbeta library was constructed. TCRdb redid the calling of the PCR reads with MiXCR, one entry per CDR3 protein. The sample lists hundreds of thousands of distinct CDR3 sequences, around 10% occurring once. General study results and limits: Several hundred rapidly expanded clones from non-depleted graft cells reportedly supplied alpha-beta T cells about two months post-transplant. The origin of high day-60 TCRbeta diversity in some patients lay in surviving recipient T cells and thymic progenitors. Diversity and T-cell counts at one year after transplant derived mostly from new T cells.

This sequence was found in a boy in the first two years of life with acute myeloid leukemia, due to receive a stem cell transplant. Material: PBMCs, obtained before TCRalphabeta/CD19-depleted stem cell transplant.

CDR3 DNA sequence: TGCAGTGCTAGATCTCGGACAGGACCCGGGGAGCTGTTTTTT. This gives the protein CSARSRTGPGELFF. The rearrangement joins TRBV20-1 to TRBJ2-2; 7 nucleotides align to TRBD1. This CDR3 is 14 amino acids long. From germline, CDR1 is DFQATT and CDR2 SNEGSKA (reference sequence). V shed 2 bases, J shed 6 bases, and the junction held 6 bases outside the gene matches.